In its sample, the clone carrying this T cell receptor beta chain was seen many times. These data come from a study of T cell repertoires in cytomegalovirus infection. Trimming shortened V by 5 bases and J by 8 bases, and 9 bases separated the two germline ends. The CDR3 totals 12 residues. Per germline, CDR1 SGHVS and CDR2 FNYEAQ. TCRdb re-called the reads with MiXCR, one entry per CDR3 protein. The sample includes approximately 250,000 distinct CDR3 sequences, around 9% of them seen just once. V is TRBV7-6 and J is TRBJ1-4; no reliable D call. Specimen: PBMCs. The sequence was obtained from a human donor in good health (CMV status not recorded). Some clones in this sample may be carry-over from other donors' samples. CDR3 in DNA: TGTGCCAGCAGCGCAGTCCAGGAAAAACTGTTTTTT. Amino acid sequence: CASSAVQEKLFF.